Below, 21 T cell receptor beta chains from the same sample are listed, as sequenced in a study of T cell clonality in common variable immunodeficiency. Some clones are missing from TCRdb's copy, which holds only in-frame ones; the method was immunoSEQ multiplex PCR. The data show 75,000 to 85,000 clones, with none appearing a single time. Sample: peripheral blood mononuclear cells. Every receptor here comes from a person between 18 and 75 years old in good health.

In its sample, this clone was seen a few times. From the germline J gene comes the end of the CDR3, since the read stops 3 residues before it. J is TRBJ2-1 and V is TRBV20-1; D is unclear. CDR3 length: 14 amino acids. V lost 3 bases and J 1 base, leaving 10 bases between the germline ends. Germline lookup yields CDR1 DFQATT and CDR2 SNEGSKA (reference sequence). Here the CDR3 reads CSARGRASYNEQFF. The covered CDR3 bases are TGCAGTGCTAGGGGCCGAGCTTCCTACAATGAG.

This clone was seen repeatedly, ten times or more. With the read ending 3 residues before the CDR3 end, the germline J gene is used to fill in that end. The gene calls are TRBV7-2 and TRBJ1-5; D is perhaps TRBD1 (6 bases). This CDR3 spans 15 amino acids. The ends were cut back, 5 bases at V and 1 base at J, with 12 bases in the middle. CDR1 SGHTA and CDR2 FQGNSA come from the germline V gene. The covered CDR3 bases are TGTGCCAGCAGCCGGGACACGTTGAGCAATCAGCCC. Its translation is CASSRDTLSNQP. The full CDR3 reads CASSRDTLSNQPQHF.

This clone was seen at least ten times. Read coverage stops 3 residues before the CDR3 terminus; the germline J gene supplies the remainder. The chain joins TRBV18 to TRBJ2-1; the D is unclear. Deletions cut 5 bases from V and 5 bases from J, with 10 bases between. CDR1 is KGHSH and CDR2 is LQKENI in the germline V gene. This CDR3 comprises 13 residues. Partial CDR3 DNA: TGTGCCAGCTCAGACATCTGGAACAATGAG. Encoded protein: CASSDIWNNE. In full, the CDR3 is CASSDIWNNEQFF.

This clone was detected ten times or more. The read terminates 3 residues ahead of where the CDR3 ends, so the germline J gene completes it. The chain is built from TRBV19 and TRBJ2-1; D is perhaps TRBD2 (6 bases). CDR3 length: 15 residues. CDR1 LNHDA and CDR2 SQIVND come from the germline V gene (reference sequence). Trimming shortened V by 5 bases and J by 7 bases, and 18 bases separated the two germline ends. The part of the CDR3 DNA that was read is TGTGCCAGTAGTTCCCTTCGGGGGAGAAGTAATGAG. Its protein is CASSSLRGRSNE. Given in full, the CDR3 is CASSSLRGRSNEQFF.

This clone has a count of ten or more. The CDR3 sequence: CASSADRANEKLFF. The CDR3 DNA, read in part, is TGTGCCAGCTCAGCGGACAGGGCGAATGAAAAA. V gene TRBV18 combines with J gene TRBJ1-4; 8 nucleotides align to TRBD1. With the read ending 3 residues before the CDR3 end, the germline J gene is used to fill in that end. The V gene's germline CDR1 is KGHSH and CDR2 LQKENI. V was pared by 5 bases and J by 5 bases, with 4 bases of the junction left unmatched. The CDR3 loop spans 14 amino acids. The full variable domain, rest sourced from reference TRBV18 and TRBJ1-4, is NAGVMQNPRHLVRRRGQEARLRCSPMKGHSHVYWYRQLPEEGLKFMVYLQKENIIDESGMPKERFSAEFPKEGPSILRIQQVVRGDSAAYFCASSADRANEKLFFGSGTQLSVL.

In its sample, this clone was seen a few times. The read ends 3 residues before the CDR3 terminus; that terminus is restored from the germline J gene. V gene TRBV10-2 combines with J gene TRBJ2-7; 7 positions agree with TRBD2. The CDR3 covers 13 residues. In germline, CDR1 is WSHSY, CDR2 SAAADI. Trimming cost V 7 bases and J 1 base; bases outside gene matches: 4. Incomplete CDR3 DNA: TGCGCCAGCACCGCCGGGGGGTCCTACGAG. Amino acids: CASTAGGSYE. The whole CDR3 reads CASTAGGSYEQYF.

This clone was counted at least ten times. The CDR3 sequence: CASSLDTGGASEQYF. CDR3 bases read: TGTGCCAGCAGTCTCGATACAGGGGGCGCGTCCGAG. This chain links TRBV6-2 or TRBV6-3 with TRBJ2-7; 9 positions agree with TRBD1. The read stops 3 residues short of the end of the CDR3; the missing end is completed from the germline J gene. CDR1 is MNHEY and CDR2 is SVGEGT in the germline V gene. The CDR3 sequence is 15 residues long. V shed 5 bases, J shed 6 bases, and the junction held 11 bases outside the gene matches.

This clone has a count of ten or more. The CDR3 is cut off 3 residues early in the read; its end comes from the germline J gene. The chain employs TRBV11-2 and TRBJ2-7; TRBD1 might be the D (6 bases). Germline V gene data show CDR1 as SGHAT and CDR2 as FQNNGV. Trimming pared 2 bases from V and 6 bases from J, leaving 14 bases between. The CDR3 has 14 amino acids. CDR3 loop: CASSLLTGPGEQYF. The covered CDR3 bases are TGTGCCAGCAGCTTACTAACAGGGCCAGGCGAG.

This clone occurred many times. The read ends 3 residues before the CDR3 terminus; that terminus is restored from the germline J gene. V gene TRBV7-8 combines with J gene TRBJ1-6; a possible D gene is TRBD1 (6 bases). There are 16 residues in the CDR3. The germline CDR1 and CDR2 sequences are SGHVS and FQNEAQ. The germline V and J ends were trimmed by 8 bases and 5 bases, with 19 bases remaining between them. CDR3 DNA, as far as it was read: TGTGCCAGCTCACGTGCCACAGGGAACCATAATTCACCC. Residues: CASSRATGNHNSP. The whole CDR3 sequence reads CASSRATGNHNSPLHF. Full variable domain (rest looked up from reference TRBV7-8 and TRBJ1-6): GAGVSQSPRYKVAKRGQDVALRCDPISGHVSLFWYQQALGQGPEFLTYFQNEAQLDKSGLPSDRFFAERPEGSVSTLKIQRTQQEDSAVYLCASSRATGNHNSPLHFGNGTRLTVT.

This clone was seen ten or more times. CDR3 sequence: CASSFSEGYYGYTF. The sequenced CDR3 bases are TGTGCCAGCAGCTTCTCCGAGGGTTACTATGGC. The chain couples TRBV7-2 to TRBJ1-2; D gene unclear. Read data end 3 residues before the CDR3 end; the end is taken from the germline J gene. This CDR3 has 14 residues. The V end was cut by 3 bases, the J end by 3 bases, with 11 bases between. CDR1 and CDR2 (germline): SGHTA, FQGNSA.

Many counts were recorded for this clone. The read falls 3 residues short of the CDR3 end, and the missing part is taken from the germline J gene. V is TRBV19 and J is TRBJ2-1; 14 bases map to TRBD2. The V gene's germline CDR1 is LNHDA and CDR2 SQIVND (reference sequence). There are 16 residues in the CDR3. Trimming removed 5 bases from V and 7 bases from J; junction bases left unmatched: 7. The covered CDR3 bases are TGTGCCAGTAGTCCGGGACTAGCGGGAGCTCGGAATGAG. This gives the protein CASSPGLAGARNE. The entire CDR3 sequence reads CASSPGLAGARNEQFF.

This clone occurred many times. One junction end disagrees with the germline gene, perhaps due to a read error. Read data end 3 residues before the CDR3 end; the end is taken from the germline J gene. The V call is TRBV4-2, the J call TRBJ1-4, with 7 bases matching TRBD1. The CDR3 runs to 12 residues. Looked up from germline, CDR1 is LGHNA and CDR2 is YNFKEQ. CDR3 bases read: TGCGCCAGCAGCCAAGCAGGGGGAAAA. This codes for CASSQAGGK. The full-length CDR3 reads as CASSQAGGKLFF.

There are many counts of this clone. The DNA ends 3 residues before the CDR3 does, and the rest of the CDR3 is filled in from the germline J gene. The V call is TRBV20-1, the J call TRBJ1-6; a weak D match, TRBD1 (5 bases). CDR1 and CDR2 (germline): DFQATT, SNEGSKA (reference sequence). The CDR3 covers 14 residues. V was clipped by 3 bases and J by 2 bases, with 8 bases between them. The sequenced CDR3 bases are TGCAGTGCTAGCGCAGGGCCCTATAATTCACCC. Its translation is CSASAGPYNSP. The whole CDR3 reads CSASAGPYNSPLHF.

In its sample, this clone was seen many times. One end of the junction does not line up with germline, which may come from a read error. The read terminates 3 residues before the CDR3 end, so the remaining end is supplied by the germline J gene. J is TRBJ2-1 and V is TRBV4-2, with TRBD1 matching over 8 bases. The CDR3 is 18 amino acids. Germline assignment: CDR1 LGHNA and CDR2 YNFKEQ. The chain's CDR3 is CASSQALTDRVTSNEQFF. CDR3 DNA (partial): TGCGCCAGCAGCCAAGCCCTAACGGACAGGGTCACGTCCAATGAG.

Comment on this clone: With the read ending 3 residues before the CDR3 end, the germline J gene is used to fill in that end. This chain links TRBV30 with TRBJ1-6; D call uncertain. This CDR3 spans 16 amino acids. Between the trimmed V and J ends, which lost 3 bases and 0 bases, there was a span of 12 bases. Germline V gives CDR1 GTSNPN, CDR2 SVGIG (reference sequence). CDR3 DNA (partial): TGTGCCTGGAGCGGTAGCCTGAGCTCCTATAATTCACCC. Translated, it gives CAWSGSLSSYNSP. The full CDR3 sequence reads CAWSGSLSSYNSPLHF. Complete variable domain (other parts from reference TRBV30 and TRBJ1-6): SQTIHQWPATLVQPVGSPLSLECTVEGTSNPNLYWYRQAAGRGLQLLFYSVGIGQISSEVPQNLSASRPQDRQFILSSKKLLLSDSGFYLCAWSGSLSSYNSPLHFGNGTRLTVT.

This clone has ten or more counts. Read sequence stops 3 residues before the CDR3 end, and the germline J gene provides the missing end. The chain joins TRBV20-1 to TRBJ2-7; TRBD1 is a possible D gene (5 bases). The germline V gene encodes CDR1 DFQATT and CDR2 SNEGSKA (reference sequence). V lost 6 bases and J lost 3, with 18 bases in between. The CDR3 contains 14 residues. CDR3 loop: CSAHSGGANYEQYF. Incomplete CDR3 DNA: TGCAGTGCCCATTCGGGTGGGGCGAACTACGAG.

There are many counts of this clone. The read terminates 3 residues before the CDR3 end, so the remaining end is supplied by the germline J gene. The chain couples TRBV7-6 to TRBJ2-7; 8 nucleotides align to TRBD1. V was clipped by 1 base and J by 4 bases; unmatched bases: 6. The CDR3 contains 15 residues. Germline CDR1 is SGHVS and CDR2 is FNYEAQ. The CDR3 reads CASSLGTGLWYEQYF. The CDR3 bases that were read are TGTGCCAGCAGCTTAGGGACAGGGTTGTGGTACGAG.

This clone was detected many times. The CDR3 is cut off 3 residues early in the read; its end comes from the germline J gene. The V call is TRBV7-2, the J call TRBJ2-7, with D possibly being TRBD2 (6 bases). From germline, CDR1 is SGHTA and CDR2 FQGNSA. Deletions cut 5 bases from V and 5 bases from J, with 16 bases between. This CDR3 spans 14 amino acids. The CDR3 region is CASSLTGTPDEQYF. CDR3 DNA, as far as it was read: TGTGCCAGCAGCCTCACCGGGACTCCCGACGAG.

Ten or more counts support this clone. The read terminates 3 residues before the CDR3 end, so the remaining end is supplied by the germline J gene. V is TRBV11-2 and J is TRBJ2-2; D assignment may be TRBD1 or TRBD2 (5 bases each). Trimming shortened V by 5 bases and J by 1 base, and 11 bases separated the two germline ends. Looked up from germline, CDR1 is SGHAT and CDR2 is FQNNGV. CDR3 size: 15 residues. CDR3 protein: CASSRLRGNTGELFF. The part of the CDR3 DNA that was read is TGTGCCAGCAGCCGCCTGAGGGGGAACACCGGGGAG.

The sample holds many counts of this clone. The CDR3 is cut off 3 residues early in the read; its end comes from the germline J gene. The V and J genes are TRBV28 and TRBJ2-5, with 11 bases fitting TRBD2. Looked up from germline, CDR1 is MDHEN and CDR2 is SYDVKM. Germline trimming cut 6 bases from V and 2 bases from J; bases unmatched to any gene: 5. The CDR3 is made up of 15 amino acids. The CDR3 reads CASSPLAGGQETQYF. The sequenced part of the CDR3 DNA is TGTGCCAGCAGCCCCCTAGCGGGAGGACAAGAGACC.

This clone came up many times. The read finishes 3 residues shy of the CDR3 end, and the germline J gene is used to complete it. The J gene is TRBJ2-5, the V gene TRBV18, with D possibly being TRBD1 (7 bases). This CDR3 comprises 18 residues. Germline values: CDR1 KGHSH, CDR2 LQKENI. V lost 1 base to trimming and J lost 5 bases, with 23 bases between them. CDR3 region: CASSPLAEGARIWETQYF. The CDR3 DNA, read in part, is TGTGCCAGCTCACCACTTGCGGAGGGGGCGCGGATATGGGAGACC.